The present T cell receptor (beta chain) was sequenced within a study of shared clonotypes between healthy human individuals. Of note for this clone: Antigen specificity is unknown.

Germline CDR1 and CDR2: SNHLY and FYNNEI. V was pared by 2 bases and J by 1 base, with 10 bases of the junction left unmatched. This CDR3 spans 17 amino acids. Sequencing used immunoSEQ multiplex PCR; TCRdb keeps in-frame clones, though not all of them. The data contain over 1.4 million clones, around 97% of them seen just once; the ten biggest clones take up roughly 1.2%. Study-wide findings and caveats: Donor clonotype sharing was expected to depend on sequencing depth. Shared clonotypes across all four donors exceeded non-shared ones in generation probability. Naive CD4 clonotypes overlapped across a few donors at approximately 5%. Apart from blood, nothing was sampled; tissue repertoires likely differ.

This TCR was recovered from a man under 40 in good health. The source material was naive CD4+ T cells sorted from blood. The subset: CD45RA+ positively selected. V usage is TRBV2 and J usage is TRBJ1-1; 7 bases line up with TRBD1. The CDR3 here is CASSERDSNAGNTEAFF. The CDR3 DNA is TGTGCCAGCAGTGAAAGGGACAGCAATGCTGGGAACACTGAAGCTTTCTTT.